Listed below are T cell receptor beta chains from one sample, sequenced in a study of T-cell memory formation after mild COVID-19. Each CDR3 protein is one row after TCRdb ran MiXCR on the 5' RACE reads. The sample includes under 250,000 distinct CDR3 sequences, 15% of them seen just once. What was sequenced was PBMCs or a T cell subset sorted from them (not recorded which). The receptors were sampled from an adult woman who had mild COVID-19 (a few samples of this study predate the infection). Cell type and time point are not known. Each CDR3 is given with its conserved first and last residue. A D gene is named only where the DNA matches it firmly.

d_gene | v_gene | CDR3aa
. | TRBV27 | CASSLYWGIGTEAFF
. | TRBV24-1 | CATSDLMGVGTDTQYF
TRBD1 | TRBV6-2/TRBV6-3 | CASSYSITGTWDRGGKTQYF
TRBD1 | TRBV5-1 | CASSLSVTGGRYNEQFF
. | TRBV30 | CAWRTGNQPQHF
. | TRBV25-1 | CASSGDRRVNEQFF
. | TRBV4-1 | CASSQPRGQETQYF
. | TRBV6-6 | CASSYVNSNQPQHF
. | TRBV5-6 | CASSLEGGEATEAFF
. | TRBV12-3/TRBV12-4 | CASRAGGMNTEAFF
. | TRBV20-1 | CSARAAGGRGITDTQYF
TRBD1 | TRBV10-3 | CAIRLDRVETQYF
TRBD2 | TRBV27 | CASSSQGTRGYNEQFF
. | TRBV7-2 | CASSSSHRSQPQHF
TRBD1 | TRBV20-1 | CSASQGGGSGNTIYF
. | TRBV7-2 | CASSLGGPGPGELFF
TRBD1 | TRBV10-3 | CAISGRDRANTEAFF
TRBD2 | TRBV24-1 | CATSGPGGTDTQYF
. | TRBV7-9 | CASSSVLDTQYF
TRBD1 | TRBV4-3 | CASSQETGNNQPQHF
. | TRBV7-6 | CASSLVIGELFF
TRBD1 | TRBV4-3 | CASSQETGLEAFF